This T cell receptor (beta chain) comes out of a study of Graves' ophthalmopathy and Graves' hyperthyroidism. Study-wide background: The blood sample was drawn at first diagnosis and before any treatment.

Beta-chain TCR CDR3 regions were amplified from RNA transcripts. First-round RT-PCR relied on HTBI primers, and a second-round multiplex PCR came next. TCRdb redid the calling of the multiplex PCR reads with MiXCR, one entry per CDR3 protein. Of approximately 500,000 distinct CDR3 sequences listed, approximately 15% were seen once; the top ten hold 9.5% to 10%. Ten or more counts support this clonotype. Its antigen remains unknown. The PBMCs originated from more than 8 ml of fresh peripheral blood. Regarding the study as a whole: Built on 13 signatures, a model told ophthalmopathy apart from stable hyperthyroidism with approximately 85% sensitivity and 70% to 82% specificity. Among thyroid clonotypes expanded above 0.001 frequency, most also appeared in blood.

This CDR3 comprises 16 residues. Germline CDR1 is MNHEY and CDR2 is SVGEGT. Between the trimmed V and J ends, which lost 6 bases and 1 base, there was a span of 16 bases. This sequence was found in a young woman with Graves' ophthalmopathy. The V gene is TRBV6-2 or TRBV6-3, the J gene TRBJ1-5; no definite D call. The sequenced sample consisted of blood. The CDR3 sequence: CASREEKGWSNQPQHF. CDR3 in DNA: TGTGCCAGCAGAGAGGAGAAGGGCTGGAGCAATCAGCCCCAGCATTTT.